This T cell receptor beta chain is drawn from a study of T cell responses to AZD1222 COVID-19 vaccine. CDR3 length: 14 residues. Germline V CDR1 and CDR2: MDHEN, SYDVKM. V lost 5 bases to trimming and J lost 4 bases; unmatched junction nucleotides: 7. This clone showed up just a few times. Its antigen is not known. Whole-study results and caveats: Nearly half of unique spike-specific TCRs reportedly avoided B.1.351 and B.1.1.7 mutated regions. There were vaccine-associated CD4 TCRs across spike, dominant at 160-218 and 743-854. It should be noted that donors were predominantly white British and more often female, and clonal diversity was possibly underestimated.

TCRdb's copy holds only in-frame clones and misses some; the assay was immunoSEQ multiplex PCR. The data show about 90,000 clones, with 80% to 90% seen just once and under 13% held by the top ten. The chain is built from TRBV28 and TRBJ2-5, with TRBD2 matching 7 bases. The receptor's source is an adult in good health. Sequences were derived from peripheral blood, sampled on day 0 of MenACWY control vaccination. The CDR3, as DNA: TGTGCCAGCAGTCCGGTGGTAGCGGGAGAGACCCAGTACTTC. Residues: CASSPVVAGETQYF.